The clone carrying this T cell receptor beta chain was seen repeatedly, ten times or more. Through template switching, a universal primer site was introduced, and the cDNA contained unique molecular identifiers. TCRdb re-called the 5' RACE reads through MiXCR, storing one row per CDR3 protein. The sample lists 1.5 million to 2 million distinct CDR3 sequences, roughly a third occurring once. The CDR3 loop spans 13 amino acids. V lost 6 bases, J lost 0 bases, and 9 bases lay in between. CDR1 and CDR2 (germline): SQVTM, ANQGSEA. This record comes from a study of identical twins. Healthy Caucasian individuals made up all the donors.

The specimen sequenced was cord blood. V gene TRBV29-1 combines with J gene TRBJ2-4; maybe TRBD2 (6 bases). This sequence was found in a newborn girl in good health. The CDR3 DNA sequence: TGCAGCGTCGGAGGGACAGCCAAAAACATTCAGTACTTC. Its translation is CSVGGTAKNIQYF.